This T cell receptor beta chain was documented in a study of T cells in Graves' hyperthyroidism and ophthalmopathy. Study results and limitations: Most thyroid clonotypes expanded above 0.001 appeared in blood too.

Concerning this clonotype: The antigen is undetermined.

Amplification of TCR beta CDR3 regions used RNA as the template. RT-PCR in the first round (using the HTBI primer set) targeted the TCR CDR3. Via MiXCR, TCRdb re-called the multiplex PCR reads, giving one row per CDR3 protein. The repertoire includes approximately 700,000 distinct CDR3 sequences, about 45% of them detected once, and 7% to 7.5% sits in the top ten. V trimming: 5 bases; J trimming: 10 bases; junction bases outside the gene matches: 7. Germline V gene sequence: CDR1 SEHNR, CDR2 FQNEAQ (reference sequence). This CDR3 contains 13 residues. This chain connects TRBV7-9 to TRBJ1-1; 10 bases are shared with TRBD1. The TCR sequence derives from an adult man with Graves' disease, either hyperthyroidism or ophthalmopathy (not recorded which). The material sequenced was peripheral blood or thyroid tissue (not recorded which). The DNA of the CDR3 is TGTGCCAGCAGCCCCGGGACAGGGGTAAGAGCTTTCTTT. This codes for CASSPGTGVRAFF.